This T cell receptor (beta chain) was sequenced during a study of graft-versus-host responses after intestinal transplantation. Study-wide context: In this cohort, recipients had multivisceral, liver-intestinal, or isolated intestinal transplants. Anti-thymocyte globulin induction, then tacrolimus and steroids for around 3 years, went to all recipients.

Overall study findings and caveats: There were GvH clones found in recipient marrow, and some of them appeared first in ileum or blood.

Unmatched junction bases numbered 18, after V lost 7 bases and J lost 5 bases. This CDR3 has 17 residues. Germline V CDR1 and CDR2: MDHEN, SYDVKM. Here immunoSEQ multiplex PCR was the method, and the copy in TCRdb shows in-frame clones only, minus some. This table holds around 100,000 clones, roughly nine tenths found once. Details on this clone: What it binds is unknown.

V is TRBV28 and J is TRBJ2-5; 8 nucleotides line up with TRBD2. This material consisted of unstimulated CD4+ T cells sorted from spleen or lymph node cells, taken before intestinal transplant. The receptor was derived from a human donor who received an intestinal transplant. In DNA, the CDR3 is TGTGCCAGCACCGATTTGAGGGGGTTTAGCGGGATGGAGACCCAGTACTTC. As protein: CASTDLRGFSGMETQYF.